This TCR beta chain was recorded in a study of CD8+ T cells in alopecia areata. Study at large: Percentage of affected scalp area was the basis on which treated patients' severity was scored.

As to treatment: oral pan-JAK inhibitor, 5-10 mg twice daily. Peripheral blood, together with lesional scalp punch biopsies, was collected from alopecia areata patients. Sorting of CD4+ and CD8+ T cells was performed on PBMCs. RNA extraction was followed by reverse transcription into cDNA, which acted as the sequencing template. TCRdb's table, derived via immunoSEQ multiplex PCR, lists solely in-frame clones and lacks some. The sample has approximately 200,000 clones, 60% to 70% seen once. The V and J ends lost 0 bases and 5 bases, in that order; junction bases with no gene match: 9. The CDR3 consists of 16 residues. In germline, CDR1 is SGHRS, CDR2 YFSETQ.

The rearrangement uses TRBV5-1 and TRBJ2-3; 7 bases fit TRBD2. The source material was CD4+ T cells sorted from blood, sampled at week 4, from a patient treated with tofacitinib. The receptor was isolated from a human donor with alopecia areata. The CDR3 DNA reads TGCGCCAGCAGCTTGGATGGCGGGAGTTCAGGAGATACGCAGTATTTT. Its translation is CASSLDGGSSGDTQYF. The full variable domain, with the rest looked up from reference TRBV5-1 and TRBJ2-3, is KAGVTQTPRYLIKTRGQQVTLSCSPISGHRSVSWYQQTPGQGLQFLFEYFSETQRNKGNFPGRFSGRQFSNSRSEMNVSTLELGDSALYLCASSLDGGSSGDTQYFGPGTRLTVL.